Below, one T cell receptor beta chain is given with its context. The sample comes from a study of CD8 T cells in Susac syndrome. RNA, at 0.5 to 1 ug, was reverse transcribed with random hexamers. TCRdb reanalysed the immunoSEQ multiplex PCR reads using MiXCR and keeps one entry per CDR3 protein. Here the sample spans around 120,000 distinct CDR3 sequences, about 94% being singletons. Per germline, CDR1 SGHDT and CDR2 YYEEEE. The CDR3 is 15 residues long. The V and J ends lost 4 bases and 5 bases, in that order; junction bases with no gene match: 5. This receptor was taken from a human donor with multiple sclerosis. The chain combines TRBV5-6 with TRBJ2-3; 12 bases align to TRBD1. The sequencing sample was made of CD4+ T cells from PBMCs. The CDR3 sequence is CASSQGQGAGDTQYF. CDR3 sequence (DNA): TGTGCCAGCAGCCAGGGACAGGGGGCCGGAGATACGCAGTATTTT.